This TCR beta chain was identified in a study of persistence of HIV-infected CD4 T cells. Comments on this clone: Antigen specificity is unknown.

Cells were stimulated with CMV-infected fibroblast lysates at roughly 10 ug/mL. CD40L/CD69 double-negative CD45RO-high memory CD4+ T cells were collected. Stimulated PBMCs had first been depleted of CD8+ T cells. CD8-depleted PBMCs were stimulated 15 to 20 hours with anti-CD28/CD49d costimulation, CD40-blocking antibody and enfuvirtide. The study's findings and limits: CMV- and Gag-responding cells had lower TCRbeta richness than CD3/CD28-responding cells. Proviral oligoclonality tracked with TCR oligoclonality within the same sorted cells.

The V gene lost 6 bases and the J gene lost 8 bases, with 12 bases spanning the gap. This CDR3 contains 12 residues. Germline values: CDR1 SGHRS, CDR2 YFSETQ. The libraries were made with immunoSEQ version 4 in survey mode. Clones were read by immunoSEQ multiplex PCR, and TCRdb kept only the in-frame ones, dropping some. The sample yields about 50,000 clones, over 70% seen once. The chain is built from TRBV5-1 and TRBJ1-5; D unresolved. Sequenced here: CD4+ T cells sorted from PBMCs after roughly 20-hour stimulation, sampled from a patient who received antiretroviral therapy. The receptor comes from an adult man with HIV who was CMV-seropositive. CDR3: CASISLTKPQHF. Here the CDR3 DNA reads TGCGCCAGCATCTCCCTGACTAAGCCCCAGCATTTT.